This entry describes one T cell receptor (beta chain). This sample stems from a study of blood T cell repertoires in COVID-19. Study in general: COVID-19 samples, acute and convalescent, were from the United States, Italy and Spain. From T cells, B-cell-depleted T cells, or PBMCs came the material, which was cDNA or gDNA.

The CDR3 is 19 amino acids. From germline, CDR1 is SGHNT and CDR2 YENEEA. Unmatched junction bases numbered 13, after V lost 1 base and J lost 5 bases. Original analysis: Quantification of nucleated cells was approximated via reference gene primer amplification. TCRdb keeps only in-frame clones here, not all; method: immunoSEQ multiplex PCR. D and trimming come from the DNA, and the V and J calls and clone size come from that table. The sample yields approximately 250,000 clones, around four fifths seen once. The chain joins TRBV11-3 to TRBJ2-3; 12 nucleotides line up with TRBD2. Specimen: peripheral blood. This sequence originates from a man aged 55 to 70 who had recovered from COVID-19. The CDR3 region is CASSLGTGLAGGPGDTQYF. The CDR3 DNA follows: TGTGCCAGCAGCTTAGGGACAGGGCTAGCGGGAGGGCCAGGAGATACGCAGTATTTT.